Reported below is one TCR beta chain. Its antigen is not yet known. No per-base quality is available; no much larger clone lies one base away. This sample is part of a study of technical replicates of blood from a handful of donors (dated by TCRdb to 2017 to 2019). Library prep was done by the immunoSEQ multiplex PCR assay. TCRdb carries this immuneACCESS record with in-frame sequences only. Its versions omit some clonotypes, under half of them owing to an unresolved V gene in the studies checked, with the rest unexplained. Within this sample are 55,000 to 75,000 clones, with over 85% of them counted one time only. The ten largest clones capture about 3.9% of the sample. Including the terminal cysteine and phenylalanine, the CDR3 comprises 16 residues. The retained sequence is limited to the CDR3, 48 bases, with the frame set at the first base. Taken from the germline V gene, the CDR1 and CDR2 loops are MGHRA and YSYEKL. The germline V and J ends show losses of 1 base and 0 bases respectively, and no gene match explains 3 bases of the junction.

This receptor was obtained from a human donor in good health. Some clones in this sample may be carry-over from other donors' samples. This receptor chain uses TRBV4-1 and TRBJ1-1, with TRBD1 identical over 9 junction bases. Sequenced material: PBMCs. CDR3 reads: CASSQGDRALNTEAFF. The DNA sequence is given as TGCGCCAGCAGCCAAGGGGACAGGGCATTGAACACTGAAGCTTTCTTT.